Included here is one T cell receptor beta chain sequence, with context. Its cognate antigen is unknown. Sequencing used immunoSEQ multiplex PCR; TCRdb keeps in-frame clones, though not all of them. This sample has tens of thousands of clones; around 90% occur once, and the top ten carry 3.5% to 4%. The record originates from a study of cytomegalovirus exposure and HLA in healthy donors. Whole-study results and caveats: It was about 180 TCR beta chains that were listed as cytomegalovirus-associated. Both high specificity and high sensitivity reportedly marked the classifier's diagnosis of cytomegalovirus status.

Material for sequencing was PBMCs. This sequence originates from a woman under 30 in good health and CMV-seropositive.

The CDR3 loop reads CASSQGATGRGYNEQFF. Written as DNA, the CDR3 is TGCGCCAGCAGCCAAGGGGCGACCGGGAGGGGCTACAATGAGCAGTTCTTC. The chain uses TRBV4-3 and TRBJ2-1; 8 bases fit TRBD2. The CDR3 has 17 residues. The V gene's germline CDR1 is LGHNA and CDR2 YSLEER. J gave up 3 bases and V 1 base, and 8 bases lay outside the gene matches.